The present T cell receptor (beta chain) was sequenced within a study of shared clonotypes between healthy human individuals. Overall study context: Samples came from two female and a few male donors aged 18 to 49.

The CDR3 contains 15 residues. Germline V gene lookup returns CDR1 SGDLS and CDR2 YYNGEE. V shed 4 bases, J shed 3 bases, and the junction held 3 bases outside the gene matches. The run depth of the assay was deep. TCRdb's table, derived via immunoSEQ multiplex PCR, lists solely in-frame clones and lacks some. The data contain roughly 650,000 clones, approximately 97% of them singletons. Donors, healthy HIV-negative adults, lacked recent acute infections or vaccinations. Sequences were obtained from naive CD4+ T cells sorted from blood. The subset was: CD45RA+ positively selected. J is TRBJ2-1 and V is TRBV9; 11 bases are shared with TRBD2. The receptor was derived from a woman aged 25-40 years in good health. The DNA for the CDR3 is TGTGCCAGCAGCTCGGGACTAGCGGACTACAATGAGCAGTTCTTC. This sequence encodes CASSSGLADYNEQFF.